The entry below describes one TCR beta chain. Its antigen remains unknown. The CDR3 is 14 residues long. The J segment lost 3 bases and the V segment lost 3 bases, leaving 4 bases of the junction unmatched. The germline gives CDR1 SGHRS, CDR2 YFSETQ. The sample is drawn from a study of T cells after posttransplantation cyclophosphamide. General study points: Recipient CMV seropositivity and CMV reactivation strongly tracked TRB clonality.

TCRdb keeps only in-frame clones here, not all; method: immunoSEQ multiplex PCR. Here the sample spans about 3,300 clones, approximately 80% being singletons. The TCR was taken from a woman aged 60 to 75 in good health, CMV-negative, and a related stem cell transplant donor. The sequenced sample consisted of memory CD8+ T cells sorted from blood. The rearrangement joins TRBV5-1 to TRBJ1-1; 8 positions agree with TRBD1. The CDR3 is CASSWSGGDTEAFF. The CDR3 nucleotides read TGCGCCAGCAGCTGGTCAGGGGGCGACACTGAAGCTTTCTTT.